The 25 T cell receptor beta chains below all came from one sample that was sequenced in a study of tumor-infiltrating lymphocytes in localized non-small cell lung cancer. Clones were read by immunoSEQ multiplex PCR, and TCRdb kept only the in-frame ones, dropping some. Here the sample spans about 15,000 clones, approximately 70% being singletons. Sequencing used lung tumor tissue. The receptors originated from a human donor with non-small cell lung cancer.

In its sample, this clone is medium-sized. CDR3 in amino acids: CASTERGATYNEQFF. CDR3 sequence (DNA): TGTGCCAGCACTGAGAGGGGGGCAACCTACAATGAGCAGTTCTTC. The J gene is TRBJ2-1, the V gene TRBV6-1; possibly TRBD1 or TRBD2 for D (6 bases each). The CDR3 runs to 15 residues. Deletions cut 7 bases from V and 2 bases from J, with 15 bases between. CDR1 is MNHNS, CDR2 SASEGT, per germline.

J is TRBJ2-1 and V is TRBV30, with D perhaps matching TRBD2 (6 bases). This CDR3 has 15 residues. The germline CDR1 and CDR2 sequences are GTSNPN and SVGIG (reference sequence). With 4 bases removed from V and 8 bases from J, the gap between germline ends came to 21 bases. The CDR3 region is CAWTAGRVGSDEQFF. DNA of the CDR3: TGTGCCTGGACCGCCGGGAGAGTCGGGTCGGATGAGCAGTTCTTC.

This rearrangement joins TRBV5-1 to TRBJ1-2, with D perhaps TRBD1 (5 bases). The V and J ends lost 1 base and 5 bases respectively, with 12 bases between them. CDR1 and CDR2 from the germline V gene are SGHRS and YFSETQ. The CDR3 has 14 residues. The DNA for the CDR3 is TGCGCCAGCAGCTTGCAGGGTCGGGAATATGGCTACACCTTC. It codes for CASSLQGREYGYTF. Full variable domain (outside the CDR3, taken from reference TRBV5-1 and TRBJ1-2): KAGVTQTPRYLIKTRGQQVTLSCSPISGHRSVSWYQQTPGQGLQFLFEYFSETQRNKGNFPGRFSGRQFSNSRSEMNVSTLELGDSALYLCASSLQGREYGYTFGSGTRLTVV.

This sequence joins TRBV11-2 and TRBJ2-7; 9 bases align to TRBD2. V shed 2 bases and J 2 bases; nucleotides not matched to a gene: 7. This CDR3 has 16 amino acids. CDR1 and CDR2 (germline): SGHAT, FQNNGV. The chain's CDR3 is CASSLLFGGRAYEQYF. The CDR3 DNA reads as TGTGCCAGCAGCTTACTGTTTGGCGGGAGGGCCTACGAGCAGTACTTC.

V is TRBV5-1 and J is TRBJ2-2; D remains unclear. V was clipped by 1 base and J by 3 bases, with 10 bases between them. CDR1 and CDR2 (germline): SGHRS, YFSETQ. CDR3 length: 15 amino acids. CDR3 region: CASSLIGSHTGELFF. DNA of the CDR3: TGCGCCAGCAGCTTGATAGGGTCTCACACCGGGGAGCTGTTTTTT.

The chain recombines TRBV27 with TRBJ2-7, with D unclear. The CDR3 extends over 14 amino acids. Germline V gene data show CDR1 as MNHEY and CDR2 as SMNVEV (reference sequence). V shed 5 bases and J shed 11 bases, with 22 bases lying between them. The CDR3 nucleotides are TGTGCCAGCAGTCCACTCCAACCCCTTAAAGTGGAGTACTTC. It yields the protein CASSPLQPLKVEYF.

V is TRBV14 and J is TRBJ1-2, with 9 bases that match TRBD1. The V segment lost 1 base and the J segment 3 bases; nucleotides outside the gene matches: 12. The CDR3 is made up of 18 amino acids. Germline CDR1 reads SGHDN; CDR2 reads FVKESK. The CDR3 here is CASSQVSSWDRVDYGYTF. CDR3 coding DNA: TGTGCCAGCAGCCAAGTAAGCTCCTGGGACAGGGTGGACTATGGCTACACCTTC.

This clone was recorded only once. As DNA, the CDR3 is TGCGCCAGCAGCCAAGAACTAGCGGGAGGCTCCTACAATGAGCAGTTCTTC. Residues: CASSQELAGGSYNEQFF. The chain uses TRBV4-3 and TRBJ2-1, with 12 bases fitting TRBD2. Germline trimming cut 0 bases from V and 0 bases from J; bases unmatched to any gene: 0. The CDR3 runs to 17 residues. From germline, CDR1 is LGHNA and CDR2 YSLEER.

The rearrangement joins TRBV2 to TRBJ2-3; TRBD1 matches 8 bases. The CDR3 spans 15 residues. Losses at the gene ends were 4 bases for V and 2 bases for J; bases not matched to a gene: 5. Looked up from germline, CDR1 is SNHLY and CDR2 is FYNNEI. The DNA for the CDR3 is TGTGCCAGCAGTGCTACAGGGGGTTTCACAGATACGCAGTATTTT. Protein: CASSATGGFTDTQYF.

This clone is a singleton in its sample. The chain couples TRBV5-1 to TRBJ1-4, with no clear D. This CDR3 region has 14 residues. V lost 0 bases to trimming and J lost 0 bases, with 3 bases between them. Looked up from germline, CDR1 is SGHRS and CDR2 is YFSETQ. This CDR3 reads CASSLGATNEKLFF. CDR3 nucleotide sequence: TGCGCCAGCAGCTTGGGAGCAACTAATGAAAAACTGTTTTTT.

This chain joins TRBV27 and TRBJ2-2, with unresolved D. Germline V gene sequence: CDR1 MNHEY, CDR2 SMNVEV (reference sequence). The CDR3 contains 17 residues. V was shortened by 2 bases and J by 1 base, with 14 bases between the two germline ends. The CDR3 DNA sequence: TGTGCCAGCAGTTTAGTTGGGGAACGGCAGAACACCGGGGAGCTGTTTTTT. Translated: CASSLVGERQNTGELFF.

This clone was detected a few times. The chain recombines TRBV7-2 with TRBJ2-5, with D maybe TRBD2 (5 bases). The V end lost 0 bases, the J end lost 2 bases, and 10 bases lay between the germline ends. CDR1 is SGHTA and CDR2 is FQGNSA in the germline V gene. CDR3 length equals 15 residues. CDR3 loop: CASSLALVPQETQYF. The CDR3, as DNA: TGTGCCAGCAGCTTAGCACTAGTACCTCAAGAGACCCAGTACTTC.

The chain links TRBV27 to TRBJ2-7; 9 positions agree with TRBD1. CDR1 is MNHEY, CDR2 SMNVEV, per germline (reference sequence). This CDR3 contains 16 residues. J lost 1 base, V lost 8 bases, and 12 bases had no gene match. Here the CDR3 DNA reads TGTGCCAGCTCCGACTCGCCGGGACAGGGTTCCTACGAGCAGTACTTC. Its protein product is CASSDSPGQGSYEQYF.

The J gene is TRBJ1-1, the V gene TRBV13; D gene ambiguous. There are 13 residues in the CDR3. The V end was cut by 3 bases, the J end by 7 bases, with 12 bases between. The germline V gene has CDR1 PRHDT and CDR2 FYEKMQ (reference sequence). Written as DNA, the CDR3 is TGTGCCAGCAGCTTTACGAGTGGGCTTGAAGCTTTCTTT. This translates into CASSFTSGLEAFF.

Concerning this clone: A much larger clone differs by one base, so this may be a read error. The sample contains more than one DNA sequence encoding this CDR3. The genes are TRBV20-1 and TRBJ1-1; no clear D. The CDR3 consists of 11 residues. From germline, CDR1 is DFQATT and CDR2 SNEGSKA (reference sequence). In nucleotides, the CDR3 is TGCAGTGCTAGAGATGAGAGGGAAGCTTTTTTT. This gives the protein CSARDEREAFF.

This clone is termed medium-sized (0.01 to 0.1%). The chain couples TRBV10-3 to TRBJ1-1; D is unclear. Trimming shortened V by 10 bases and J by 6 bases, and 15 bases separated the two germline ends. CDR1 and CDR2 (germline): ENHRY, SYGVKD. The CDR3 spans 12 residues. Written as DNA, the CDR3 is TGTGCCAGCTCCATTGACGGGTCTGAAGCTTTCTTT. Protein sequence: CASSIDGSEAFF.

This sequence joins TRBV6-1 and TRBJ1-6; TRBD1 matches 9 bases. The CDR3 is 15 amino acids. Looked up from germline, CDR1 is MNHNS and CDR2 is SASEGT. After removal of 6 bases from V and 9 bases from J, the junction contained 9 bases not matched to a gene. CDR3 nucleotides: TGTGCCAGCAGAGGAACGACAGGGGGAATTTCACCCCTCCACTTT. Its translation: CASRGTTGGISPLHF.

Only a few counts were recorded for this clone. V gene TRBV27 combines with J gene TRBJ2-5, with TRBD1 matching 10 bases. CDR1 and CDR2 (germline): MNHEY, SMNVEV (reference sequence). Trimming removed 5 bases from V and 4 bases from J; junction bases left unmatched: 1. This CDR3 comprises 13 residues. DNA of the CDR3: TGTGCCAGCAGTCGACAGGGGGCAGAGACCCAGTACTTC. Protein sequence: CASSRQGAETQYF.

This chain connects TRBV19 to TRBJ1-2, with 8 positions matching TRBD1. V trimming: 0 bases; J trimming: 7 bases; junction bases outside the gene matches: 4. From germline, CDR1 is LNHDA and CDR2 SQIVND (reference sequence). The CDR3 covers 14 residues. The CDR3 here is CASSIEAGGFGYTF. The CDR3 DNA is TGTGCCAGTAGTATAGAAGCAGGGGGCTTTGGCTACACCTTC.

The chain links TRBV11-1 to TRBJ2-7; perhaps TRBD1 as D (5 bases). Germline values: CDR1 SGHAT, CDR2 FQDESV (reference sequence). The CDR3 loop spans 15 amino acids. Trimming took off 1 base at V and 2 bases at J, with 12 bases between the two ends. CDR3 sequence reads: CASSLEGAVTYEQYF. For the CDR3, the DNA is TGTGCCAGCAGCTTAGAAGGGGCCGTAACCTACGAGCAGTACTTC.

The chain is built from TRBV19 and TRBJ2-7, with no clear D. The V end lost 5 bases, the J end lost 4 bases, and 18 bases lay between the germline ends. This CDR3 has 15 residues. Germline CDR1 LNHDA, CDR2 SQIVND (reference sequence). The CDR3 DNA follows: TGTGCCAGTAGTGTTACTGTGGCTTCTCAATACGAGCAGTACTTC. Its protein is CASSVTVASQYEQYF.

In this sample, this clone turned up once. The V gene is TRBV18, the J gene TRBJ2-7; 7 bases are shared with TRBD2. Germline assignment: CDR1 KGHSH and CDR2 LQKENI. Trimming cost V 3 bases and J 5 bases; bases outside gene matches: 7. The CDR3 is 14 amino acids. The CDR3 protein is CASSPGGAGNEQYF. The CDR3 coding sequence is TGTGCCAGCTCACCGGGAGGGGCAGGGAACGAGCAGTACTTC.

The chain recombines TRBV28 with TRBJ1-5, with TRBD1 as a possible D gene (6 bases). Germline CDR1 is MDHEN and CDR2 is SYDVKM. Trimming took off 6 bases at V and 3 bases at J, with 21 bases between the two ends. The length of the CDR3 is 17 residues. The CDR3 sequence: CASSPGNSGANNQPQHF. DNA for the CDR3: TGTGCCAGCAGCCCAGGGAATTCAGGGGCTAACAATCAGCCCCAGCATTTT.

The V and J genes are TRBV10-3 and TRBJ2-3, with D uncertain. Germline CDR1 and CDR2: ENHRY and SYGVKD. V lost 9 bases and J lost 8, with 12 bases in between. The CDR3 loop spans 11 amino acids. The CDR3: CAIGSQGTQYF. DNA of the CDR3: TGTGCCATTGGCAGTCAAGGTACGCAGTATTTT.

This clone was detected only once. This sequence joins TRBV11-1 and TRBJ2-5; no firm D call. Germline CDR1 reads SGHAT; CDR2 reads FQDESV (reference sequence). Trimming cost V 1 base and J 2 bases, with 11 bases left between them. The CDR3 sequence is 15 residues long. Here the CDR3 DNA reads TGTGCCAGCAGCTTAGACCCGACCCTTCAAGAGACCCAGTACTTC. Amino acids: CASSLDPTLQETQYF. Using reference TRBV11-1 and TRBJ2-5 for the parts outside the CDR3, the full variable domain is EAEVAQSPRYKITEKSQAVAFWCDPISGHATLYWYRQILGQGPELLVQFQDESVVDDSQLPKDRFSAERLKGVDSTLKIQPAELGDSAMYLCASSLDPTLQETQYFGPGTRLLVL.